The 11 T cell receptor beta chains below were found in one sample sequenced in a study of T cells after posttransplantation cyclophosphamide. This table comes from immunoSEQ multiplex PCR, and its TCRdb copy is limited to in-frame clones, with some not included. This set yields 40,000 to 55,000 clones and no singletons; the top ten hold roughly 2.4%. Sequenced material: PBMCs. Receptor source: a man aged 35-49 years in good health, CMV-negative, and a related stem cell transplant donor.

This clone was observed a handful of times. The chain recombines TRBV6-6 with TRBJ2-5; possible D gene TRBD2, 5 bases. Judging by the DNA end, TRBJ2-7 fits better; the J call may be wrong. CDR3 size: 13 residues. CDR1 MNHNY and CDR2 SVGAGI come from the germline V gene (reference sequence). The CDR3 reads CASSAGQAYEQYF. In DNA form, the CDR3 reads TGTGCCAGCAGTGCGGGCCAGGCCTACGAGCAGTACTTC.

The sample holds many counts of this clone. This rearrangement joins TRBV28 to TRBJ2-2, with 8 positions matching TRBD2. Trimming cost V 7 bases and J 6 bases; bases outside gene matches: 7. CDR1 MDHEN and CDR2 SYDVKM come from the germline V gene. The CDR3 has 14 amino acids. The CDR3 DNA reads as TGTGCCAGCAAGGGACTAGAGGAGCCCGGGGAGCTGTTTTTT. As protein: CASKGLEEPGELFF.

This clone was observed at least ten times. The chain uses TRBV5-5 and TRBJ1-1; D possibly corresponds to TRBD1 (6 bases). The CDR3 runs to 15 residues. Per germline, CDR1 SGHKS and CDR2 YYEKEE (reference sequence). The V end lost 3 bases, the J end lost 3 bases, and 15 bases lay between the germline ends. CDR3 amino acids: CASSSLSRGHTEAFF. The CDR3 DNA sequence: TGTGCCAGCAGCTCCCTATCCAGGGGTCACACTGAAGCTTTCTTT.

In this sample, this clone turned up many times. This chain joins TRBV19 and TRBJ2-4, with 11 bases fitting TRBD2. The CDR3 loop spans 16 amino acids. The germline gives CDR1 LNHDA, CDR2 SQIVND (reference sequence). V shed 3 bases and J 9 bases; nucleotides not matched to a gene: 10. The CDR3 DNA reads as TGTGCCAGTAGTATCTTTGATAGACTAGCGGGAAGCATTCAGTACTTC. Amino acids: CASSIFDRLAGSIQYF.

This clone was seen at least ten times. The J gene is TRBJ2-5, the V gene TRBV6-5; 11 bases agree with TRBD1. The CDR3 is 13 residues long. With V trimmed by 5 bases and J by 5 bases, 1 base remained unmatched. CDR1 and CDR2 (germline): MNHEY, SVGAGI. CDR3 in DNA: TGTGCCAGCAGTGGACAGGGGGCCGAGACCCAGTACTTC. Translation: CASSGQGAETQYF.

This clone was detected many times. The chain links TRBV5-6 to TRBJ2-5, with D unclear. Trimming pared 2 bases from V and 1 base from J, leaving 3 bases between. The CDR3 loop spans 12 amino acids. Germline CDR1 and CDR2: SGHDT and YYEEEE. The CDR3 nucleotides read TGTGCCAGCAGCTTCTTCCAAGAGACCCAGTACTTC. This translates into CASSFFQETQYF.

This clone was observed at least ten times. The rearrangement links TRBV5-5 to TRBJ2-2; no clear D. CDR1 and CDR2 (germline): SGHKS, YYEKEE (reference sequence). The V end lost 4 bases, the J end lost 4 bases, and 14 bases lay between the germline ends. The CDR3 extends over 15 amino acids. CDR3 bases: TGTGCCAGCAGCCCTACCCTGAGAAGCACCGGGGAGCTGTTTTTT. Translated, it gives CASSPTLRSTGELFF.

Ten or more counts support this clone. The gene calls are TRBV5-6 and TRBJ2-3; possibly TRBD2 for D (6 bases). CDR3 size: 14 residues. The germline V gene has CDR1 SGHDT and CDR2 YYEEEE. The germline V and J ends were trimmed by 3 bases and 0 bases, with 8 bases remaining between them. The CDR3 is CASSSGTSTDTQYF. CDR3 nucleotides: TGTGCCAGCAGCTCAGGGACTAGCACAGATACGCAGTATTTT. The whole variable domain, filled in from reference TRBV5-6 and TRBJ2-3, reads DAGVTQSPTHLIKTRGQQVTLRCSPKSGHDTVSWYQQALGQGPQFIFQYYEEEERQRGNFPDRFSGHQFPNYSSELNVNALLLGDSALYLCASSSGTSTDTQYFGPGTRLTVL.

The table lists this clone with many counts. V and J are TRBV20-1 and TRBJ2-5, with D perhaps matching TRBD2 (5 bases). CDR1 is DFQATT and CDR2 is SNEGSKA in the germline V gene (reference sequence). The CDR3 contains 11 residues. Trimming shortened V by 3 bases and J by 5 bases, and 7 bases separated the two germline ends. The CDR3 nucleotides read TGCAGTGCTAGCATAGCGGAGACCCAGTACTTC. This translates into CSASIAETQYF.

This clone came up many times. This sequence joins TRBV29-1 and TRBJ1-1, with D tentatively TRBD1 (5 bases). This CDR3 region has 13 residues. In germline, CDR1 is SQVTM, CDR2 ANQGSEA. Trimming stripped 6 bases from V and 6 bases from J, with 17 bases between. CDR3 coding DNA: TGCAGCGTAAGGGCCCGAGCAGGGTCTGAAGCTTTCTTT. This codes for CSVRARAGSEAFF.

This clone was counted many times. This chain links TRBV27 with TRBJ2-6; TRBD2 matches 9 bases. Germline loops: CDR1 MNHEY, CDR2 SMNVEV (reference sequence). V was clipped by 6 bases and J by 0 bases; unmatched bases: 3. The CDR3 length is 16 residues. CDR3 in amino acids: CASRFSGGSGANVLTF. Written as DNA, the CDR3 is TGTGCCAGCAGGTTTAGCGGGGGCTCTGGGGCCAACGTCCTGACTTTC.